These 32 T cell receptor beta chains share one sample of origin, sequenced in a study of CD8+ T cells in alopecia areata. Isolated RNA was reverse transcribed into cDNA used as the sequencing template. Assay used: immunoSEQ multiplex PCR; TCRdb lists only in-frame clones, some missing. The profile shows 110,000 or so clones, more than 30% of them singletons. Sequenced: CD4+ T cells sorted from blood. The receptors were gathered from a human donor with alopecia areata.

This clone has more than one count but fewer than ten. The chain joins TRBV30 to TRBJ2-7, with 8 nucleotides matching TRBD2. V lost 2 bases, J lost 6 bases, and 9 bases stayed unmatched. This CDR3 comprises 14 residues. In germline, CDR1 is GTSNPN, CDR2 SVGIG (reference sequence). CDR3 nucleotide sequence: TGTGCCTGGAGTAAAATAGCGGGGCTCGCCGAGCAGTACTTC. It yields the protein CAWSKIAGLAEQYF.

This clone came up once. The rearrangement links TRBV4-3 to TRBJ2-5; TRBD1 agrees at 7 bases. The CDR3 covers 15 residues. CDR1 and CDR2 from the germline V gene are LGHNA and YSLEER. The ends lost 1 base at V and 0 bases at J; junction bases unmatched: 2. CDR3 protein: CASSQGDRDQETQYF. The CDR3 DNA sequence: TGCGCCAGCAGCCAAGGTGACAGGGACCAAGAGACCCAGTACTTC.

This chain connects TRBV5-1 to TRBJ2-3, with D possibly being TRBD1 or TRBD2 (5 bases each). V lost 0 bases, J lost 0 bases, and 8 bases lay in between. This CDR3 has 15 amino acids. The germline V gene encodes CDR1 SGHRS and CDR2 YFSETQ. CDR3 in amino acids: CASSLGWGSTDTQYF. In DNA form, the CDR3 reads TGCGCCAGCAGCTTGGGGTGGGGGAGCACAGATACGCAGTATTTT.

The V call is TRBV4-1, the J call TRBJ1-2; 7 bases map to TRBD1. Germline V gene data show CDR1 as MGHRA and CDR2 as YSYEKL. The ends lost 0 bases at V and 5 bases at J; junction bases unmatched: 6. This CDR3 region has 15 residues. The CDR3 is CASSQDRGGDYGYTF. Written as DNA, the CDR3 is TGCGCCAGCAGCCAAGACAGGGGGGGCGATTATGGCTACACCTTC.

The chain joins TRBV29-1 to TRBJ2-7; 11 bases are shared with TRBD1. The germline gives CDR1 SQVTM, CDR2 ANQGSEA. V trimming: 4 bases; J trimming: 7 bases; junction bases outside the gene matches: 9. The CDR3 is 14 amino acids. The CDR3 DNA is TGCAGCGTTGGTGGGGGACAGGGGGGAGAAGAGCAGTACTTC. Protein sequence: CSVGGGQGGEEQYF.

This chain connects TRBV11-3 to TRBJ2-1; maybe TRBD1 (5 bases). CDR1 is SGHNT, CDR2 YENEEA, per germline. Trimming cost V 5 bases and J 8 bases, with 13 bases left between them. The CDR3 has 13 residues. CDR3: CASSAWQGDEQFF. DNA for the CDR3: TGTGCCAGCAGCGCGTGGCAGGGCGATGAGCAGTTCTTC.

The chain couples TRBV29-1 to TRBJ2-1; 7 bases agree with TRBD1. Germline V gives CDR1 SQVTM, CDR2 ANQGSEA. V trimming: 4 bases; J trimming: 9 bases; junction bases outside the gene matches: 3. This CDR3 spans 11 amino acids. CDR3 residues: CSVVTGTEQFF. CDR3 bases: TGCAGCGTTGTGACAGGGACTGAGCAGTTCTTC.

As regards this clone: At one end the junction does not follow the germline gene, possibly because of a read error. The rearrangement links TRBV29-1 to TRBJ2-1, with 9 bases identical to TRBD1. The CDR3 consists of 14 residues. From germline, CDR1 is SQVTM and CDR2 ANQGSEA. CDR3 sequence: CSVLGQGLWDEQLF. CDR3 DNA sequence: TGCAGCGTGCTGGGACAGGGCCTTTGGGATGAGCAGCTCTTC.

DNA of the CDR3: TGCGCCACGAAAAGCGGGAGTGGTTTAGATGAGCAGTTCTTC. Its translation: CATKSGSGLDEQFF. The chain employs TRBV5-1 and TRBJ2-1; 8 positions match TRBD2. Germline V gives CDR1 SGHRS, CDR2 YFSETQ. The V and J ends lost 9 bases and 8 bases, in that order; junction bases with no gene match: 13. This CDR3 region has 14 residues.

The genes are TRBV2 and TRBJ2-3; weak D call: TRBD1 (5 bases). Germline CDR1 reads SNHLY; CDR2 reads FYNNEI. The CDR3 is made up of 14 amino acids. V lost 6 bases, J lost 14 bases, and 24 bases lay in between. CDR3 amino acids: CASRGIQGYALPYF. The CDR3 nucleotides are TGTGCCAGCAGGGGGATTCAGGGTTACGCGTTGCCGTATTTT.

This clone was seen a few times. The chain has TRBV4-3 and TRBJ1-1; 8 bases agree with TRBD1. CDR1 and CDR2 from the germline V gene are LGHNA and YSLEER. The CDR3 has 13 residues. The ends lost 4 bases at V and 3 bases at J; junction bases unmatched: 1. CDR3 nucleotides: TGCGCCAGCAGCCTGGACAGGGACACTGAAGCTTTCTTT. Translated, it gives CASSLDRDTEAFF.

This clone was observed a few times. The DNA for the CDR3 is TGTGCCAGCAGCCGGGGGAGCCTAGCGGGGGCAGAGACCCAGTACTTC. It is translated as CASSRGSLAGAETQYF. The rearrangement uses TRBV7-6 and TRBJ2-5, with 10 nucleotides matching TRBD2. Germline CDR1 is SGHVS and CDR2 is FNYEAQ. Unmatched junction bases numbered 10, after V lost 5 bases and J lost 4 bases. The CDR3 runs to 16 residues. The full variable domain, completed using reference TRBV7-6 and TRBJ2-5, is GAGVSQSPRYKVTKRGQDVALRCDPISGHVSLYWYRQALGQGPEFLTYFNYEAQQDKSGLPNDRFSAERPEGSISTLTIQRTEQRDSAMYRCASSRGSLAGAETQYFGPGTRLLVL.

V and J are TRBV6-5 and TRBJ1-4; D may be TRBD1 (6 bases). Trimming cost V 5 bases and J 5 bases, with 15 bases left between them. This CDR3 contains 15 residues. Per germline, CDR1 MNHEY and CDR2 SVGAGI. The CDR3, as DNA: TGTGCCAGCAGTCCAGGGGTGGGGAGAAATGAAAAACTGTTTTTT. This codes for CASSPGVGRNEKLFF.

This clone was counted only a few times. The V and J genes are TRBV28 and TRBJ2-7; D perhaps matches TRBD1 (5 bases). V lost 4 bases, J lost 1 base, and 14 bases lay in between. The CDR3 is 15 residues long. Germline V lookup: CDR1 MDHEN, CDR2 SYDVKM. The CDR3 DNA is TGTGCCAGCAGTTCCCCACAGGCGAATTCCTACGAGCAGTACTTC. Its protein product is CASSSPQANSYEQYF.

This clone was picked up many times. The chain joins TRBV10-3 to TRBJ2-5; 10 bases map to TRBD1. Germline CDR1 is ENHRY and CDR2 is SYGVKD. The CDR3 runs 13 residues. V lost 4 bases and J lost 5; bases outside the gene matches: 1. CDR3 sequence (DNA): TGTGCCATCAGTGTGGGACAGGGGGAGACCCAGTACTTC. It is translated as CAISVGQGETQYF.

The rearrangement links TRBV29-1 to TRBJ1-4, with TRBD1 as a possible D gene (5 bases). Germline CDR1 is SQVTM and CDR2 is ANQGSEA. The CDR3 runs 13 residues. Trimming shortened V by 6 bases and J by 4 bases, and 12 bases separated the two germline ends. DNA for the CDR3: TGCAGCGTGGCCGGGACCCTTAATGAAAAACTGTTTTTT. It yields the protein CSVAGTLNEKLFF.

The rearrangement links TRBV7-9 to TRBJ2-5; D is unclear. Germline assignment: CDR1 SEHNR and CDR2 FQNEAQ (reference sequence). The V end was cut by 1 base, the J end by 6 bases, with 0 bases between. The CDR3 consists of 10 residues. The CDR3 region has the DNA TGTGCCAGCAGCTTAGAGACCCAGTACTTC. Its translation: CASSLETQYF.

The CDR3 loop reads CASSARGGTNQPQHF. The CDR3 DNA is TGTGCCAGCAGCGCAAGGGGCGGAACCAATCAGCCCCAGCATTTT. This chain joins TRBV7-2 and TRBJ1-5, with D perhaps matching TRBD1 (5 bases). This CDR3 comprises 15 residues. CDR1 and CDR2 from the germline V gene are SGHTA and FQGNSA. Trimming left V 5 bases short and J 3 bases short, with 14 bases between.

The chain has TRBV19 and TRBJ2-1; D unclear. V gave up 8 bases and J gave up 15 bases, with 14 bases separating them. The CDR3 runs 10 residues. From germline, CDR1 is LNHDA and CDR2 SQIVND (reference sequence). The CDR3 loop is CASGVGILFF. In nucleotides, the CDR3 is TGTGCCAGTGGCGTAGGAATCCTGTTCTTC.

This clone occurred once. The J gene is TRBJ1-1, the V gene TRBV29-1; perhaps TRBD1 as D (5 bases). The CDR3 covers 13 residues. The germline CDR1 and CDR2 sequences are SQVTM and ANQGSEA. Trimming shortened V by 7 bases and J by 1 base, and 13 bases separated the two germline ends. The CDR3 region is CSGVGQRNTEAFF. DNA for the CDR3: TGCAGCGGAGTGGGGCAGAGGAACACTGAAGCTTTCTTT.

The chain uses TRBV7-9 and TRBJ1-4; 9 nucleotides agree with TRBD1. The V and J ends lost 2 bases and 7 bases, in that order; junction bases with no gene match: 2. CDR3 length equals 14 residues. The germline CDR1 and CDR2 sequences are SEHNR and FQNEAQ (reference sequence). As DNA, the CDR3 is TGTGCCAGCAGCTTAAGGGACAGGGTTGAAAAACTGTTTTTT. It codes for CASSLRDRVEKLFF.

The CDR3 reads CASSPRPSTYEQYF. Written as DNA, the CDR3 is TGTGCCAGCAGCCCCCGACCTTCGACCTACGAGCAGTACTTC. The chain uses TRBV13 and TRBJ2-7, with no clear D. CDR1 and CDR2 (germline): PRHDT, FYEKMQ (reference sequence). Deletions cut 5 bases from V and 2 bases from J, with 13 bases between. The CDR3 contains 14 residues.

This clone was observed a single time. V is TRBV11-3 and J is TRBJ2-5; D tentatively fits TRBD1 or TRBD2 (6 bases each). The CDR3 consists of 13 residues. V was clipped by 7 bases and J by 4 bases, with 13 bases between them. In germline, CDR1 is SGHNT, CDR2 YENEEA. Here the CDR3 reads CASIRGAGETQYF. CDR3 coding DNA: TGTGCCAGCATTAGGGGGGCGGGAGAGACCCAGTACTTC.

This chain uses TRBV29-1 with TRBJ2-7; D tentatively reads TRBD1 or TRBD2 (5 bases each). CDR1 is SQVTM and CDR2 is ANQGSEA in the germline V gene. The V end lost 4 bases, the J end lost 2 bases, and 9 bases lay between the germline ends. This CDR3 contains 12 residues. CDR3 amino acids: CSVGEGTYEQYF. The CDR3, as DNA: TGCAGCGTTGGTGAGGGGACCTACGAGCAGTACTTC.

The V and J genes are TRBV29-1 and TRBJ2-4; perhaps TRBD1 as D (6 bases). Trimming left V 4 bases short and J 0 bases short, with 10 bases between. This CDR3 contains 14 residues. Germline V gives CDR1 SQVTM, CDR2 ANQGSEA. CDR3 protein: CSVVAGEAKNIQYF. DNA of the CDR3: TGCAGCGTTGTAGCAGGGGAAGCCAAAAACATTCAGTACTTC.

This clone was detected a few times. The CDR3 bases are TGCAGCGTTGATTCCAGGGTGAACACTGAAGCTTTCTTT. As protein: CSVDSRVNTEAFF. The chain employs TRBV29-1 and TRBJ1-1, with D possibly TRBD1 on 5 matching bases. Germline values: CDR1 SQVTM, CDR2 ANQGSEA. Trimming took 3 bases from V and 0 from J, leaving 8 bases between them. This CDR3 is built from 13 residues.

This clone was found a few times. J is TRBJ2-3 and V is TRBV5-1, with 9 positions matching TRBD1. In germline, CDR1 is SGHRS, CDR2 YFSETQ. The CDR3 consists of 16 residues. V lost 5 bases, J lost 0 bases, and 7 bases stayed unmatched. In DNA form, the CDR3 reads TGCGCCAGCAGACAACAGGGGGCGCTGAGCACAGATACGCAGTATTTT. This encodes CASRQQGALSTDTQYF.

CDR3 coding DNA: TGTGCCAGCAGCTTAGTAGGTTGGGGGACAGGGGGCTCGTACACTGAAGCTTTCTTT. It specifies CASSLVGWGTGGSYTEAFF. The chain carries TRBV7-9 and TRBJ1-1; 12 bases are shared with TRBD1. The CDR3 has 19 residues. The germline V gene has CDR1 SEHNR and CDR2 FQNEAQ (reference sequence). V lost 1 base, J lost 3 bases, and 12 bases stayed unmatched.

The chain couples TRBV29-1 to TRBJ2-1; TRBD2 matches 13 bases. The CDR3 is made up of 18 amino acids. CDR1 is SQVTM, CDR2 ANQGSEA, per germline. J was trimmed by 0 bases and V by 4 bases; bases with no gene match: 9. CDR3 DNA: TGCAGCGTTGGGACCAGACTAGCGGGAGGCCTCTCCTACAATGAGCAGTTCTTC. Translating gives CSVGTRLAGGLSYNEQFF.

This clone appeared a few times. The rearrangement uses TRBV5-1 and TRBJ1-6; perhaps TRBD1 as D (5 bases). Trimming cost V 3 bases and J 9 bases, with 16 bases left between them. The germline CDR1 and CDR2 sequences are SGHRS and YFSETQ. The CDR3 spans 15 residues. CDR3 coding DNA: TGCGCCAGCAGCTCCTCAGGGACTCCGAGTTCACCCCTCCACTTT. Protein: CASSSSGTPSSPLHF.

This clone has only a few counts. V and J are TRBV6-5 and TRBJ1-1, with 7 bases that match TRBD1. The junction had 4 bases not matched to a gene; V was cut back by 3 bases and J by 9 bases. Germline CDR1 reads MNHEY; CDR2 reads SVGAGI. The CDR3 spans 12 residues. The CDR3: CASSYDREQAFF. The CDR3 DNA is TGTGCCAGCAGTTATGACAGGGAGCAAGCTTTCTTT.

As for this clone: The CDR3 ends on some other residue instead of the conserved phenylalanine or tryptophan, so this is likely a read error. The chain joins TRBV29-1 to TRBJ1-1; D call uncertain. This CDR3 has 13 amino acids. Trimming shortened V by 6 bases and J by 4 bases, and 15 bases separated the two germline ends. Germline V gives CDR1 SQVTM, CDR2 ANQGSEA. CDR3 coding DNA: TGCAGCGTCGCCCAAGGGTTAGGCACTGAAGCTTTCCTT. It translates to CSVAQGLGTEAFL.